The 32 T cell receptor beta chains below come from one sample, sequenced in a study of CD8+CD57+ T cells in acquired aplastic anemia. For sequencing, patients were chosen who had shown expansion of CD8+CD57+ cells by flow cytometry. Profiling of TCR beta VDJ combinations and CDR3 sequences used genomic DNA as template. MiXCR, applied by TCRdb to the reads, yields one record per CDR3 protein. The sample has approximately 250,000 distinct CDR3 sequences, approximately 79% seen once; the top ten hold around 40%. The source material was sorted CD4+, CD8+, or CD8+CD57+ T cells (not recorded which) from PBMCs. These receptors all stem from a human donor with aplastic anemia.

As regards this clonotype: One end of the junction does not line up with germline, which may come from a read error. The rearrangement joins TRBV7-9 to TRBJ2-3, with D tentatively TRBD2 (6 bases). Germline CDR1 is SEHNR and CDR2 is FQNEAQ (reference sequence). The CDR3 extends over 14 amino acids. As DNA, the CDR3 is TGTGCCAGCAGCTTAGCGCTCTGGCGGGATAACCTACGATTT. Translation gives CASSLALWRDNLRF.

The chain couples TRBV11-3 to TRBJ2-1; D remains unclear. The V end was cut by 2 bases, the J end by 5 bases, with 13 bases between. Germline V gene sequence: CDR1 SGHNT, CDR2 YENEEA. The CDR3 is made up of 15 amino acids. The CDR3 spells CASSLQLTGHNEQFF. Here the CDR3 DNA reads TGTGCCAGCAGCTTACAGCTGACGGGCCACAATGAGCAGTTCTTC.

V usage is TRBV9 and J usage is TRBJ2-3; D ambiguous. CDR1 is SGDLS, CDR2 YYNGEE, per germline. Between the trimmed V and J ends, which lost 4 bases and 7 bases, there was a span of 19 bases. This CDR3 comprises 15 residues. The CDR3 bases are TGTGCCAGCAGCCCCGTTGAGAACATCGAGTATACGCAGTATTTT. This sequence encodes CASSPVENIEYTQYF.

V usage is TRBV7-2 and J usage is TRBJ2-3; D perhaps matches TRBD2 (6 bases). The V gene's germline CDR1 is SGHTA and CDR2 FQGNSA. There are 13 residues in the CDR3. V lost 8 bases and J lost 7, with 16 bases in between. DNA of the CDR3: TGTGCCAGCGGGCTGGGAGGCTTACATACGCAGTATTTT. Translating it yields CASGLGGLHTQYF.

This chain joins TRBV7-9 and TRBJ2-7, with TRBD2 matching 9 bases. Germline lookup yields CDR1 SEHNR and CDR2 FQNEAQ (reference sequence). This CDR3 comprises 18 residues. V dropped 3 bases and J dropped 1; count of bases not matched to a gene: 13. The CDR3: CASSFRRSGGSDSYEQYV. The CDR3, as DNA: TGTGCCAGCAGCTTTCGAAGAAGCGGGGGGAGCGATTCCTACGAGCAGTACGTC.

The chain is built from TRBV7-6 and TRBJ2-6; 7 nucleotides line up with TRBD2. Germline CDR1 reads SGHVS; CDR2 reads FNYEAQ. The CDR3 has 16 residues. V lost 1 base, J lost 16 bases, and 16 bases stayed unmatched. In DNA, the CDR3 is TGTGCCAGCAGCTTAGACGGGAGGACCGAAGCTATCTTTCTGACTTTC. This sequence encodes CASSLDGRTEAIFLTF.

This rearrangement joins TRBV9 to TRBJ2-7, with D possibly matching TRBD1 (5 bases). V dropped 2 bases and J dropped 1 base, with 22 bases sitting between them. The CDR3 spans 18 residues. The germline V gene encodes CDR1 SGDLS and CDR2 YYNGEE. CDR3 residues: CASSVQPDTTALSYEQYV. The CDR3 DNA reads TGTGCCAGCAGCGTTCAGCCAGACACGACAGCCCTTTCCTACGAGCAGTACGTC.

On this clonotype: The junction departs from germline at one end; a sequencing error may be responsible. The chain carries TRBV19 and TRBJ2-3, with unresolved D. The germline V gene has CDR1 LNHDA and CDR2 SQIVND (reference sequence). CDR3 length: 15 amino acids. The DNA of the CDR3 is TGTGCCAGTAGTATAGCTAGACGAGCCTACGATGAGCAGTTCTTT. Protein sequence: CASSIARRAYDEQFF.

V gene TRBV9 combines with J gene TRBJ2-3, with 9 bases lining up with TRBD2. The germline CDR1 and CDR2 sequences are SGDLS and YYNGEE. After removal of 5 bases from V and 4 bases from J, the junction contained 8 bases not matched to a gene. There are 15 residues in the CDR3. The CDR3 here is CASSGEGTSSDTQYF. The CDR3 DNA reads TGTGCCAGCAGTGGTGAAGGGACTAGCTCAGATACGCAGTATTTT.

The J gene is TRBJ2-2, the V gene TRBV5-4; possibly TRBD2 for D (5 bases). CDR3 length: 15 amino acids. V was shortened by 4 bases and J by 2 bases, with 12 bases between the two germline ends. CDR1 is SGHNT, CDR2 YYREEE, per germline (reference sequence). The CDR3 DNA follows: TGTGCCAGCAGCCCATGGGCGGGTAACACCGGGGAGCTGTTTTTT. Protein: CASSPWAGNTGELFF.

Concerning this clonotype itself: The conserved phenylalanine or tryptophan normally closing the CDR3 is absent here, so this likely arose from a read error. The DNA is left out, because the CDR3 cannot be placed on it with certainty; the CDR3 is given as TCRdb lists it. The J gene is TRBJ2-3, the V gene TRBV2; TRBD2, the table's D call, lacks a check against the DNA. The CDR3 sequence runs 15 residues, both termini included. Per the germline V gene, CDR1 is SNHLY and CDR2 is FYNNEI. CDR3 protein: CASSVTTTNTAPQFG.

CDR3 residues: CASSNAGSYGANVYF. The CDR3 region has the DNA TGTGCCAGCAGCAATGCGGGTAGCTACGGGGCCAACGTCTACTTC. The V gene is TRBV7-9, the J gene TRBJ2-5; D is tentatively TRBD1 or TRBD2 (5 bases each). CDR3 length equals 15 residues. Per the germline V gene, CDR1 is SEHNR and CDR2 is FQNEAQ (reference sequence). V lost 5 bases to trimming and J lost 14 bases, with 27 bases between them.

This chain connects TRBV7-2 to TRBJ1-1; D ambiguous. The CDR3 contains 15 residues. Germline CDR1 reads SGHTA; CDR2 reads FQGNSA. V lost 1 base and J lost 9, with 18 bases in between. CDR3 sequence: CASSLDHTRNDKAFF. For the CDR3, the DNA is TGTGCCAGCAGCTTAGATCACACAAGAAACGATAAAGCTTTCTTT.

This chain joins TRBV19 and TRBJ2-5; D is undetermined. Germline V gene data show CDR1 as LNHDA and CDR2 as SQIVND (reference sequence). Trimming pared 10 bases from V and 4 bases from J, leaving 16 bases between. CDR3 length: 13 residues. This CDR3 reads CAISRGRSETQYF. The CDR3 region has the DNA TGTGCCATCTCTCGTGGTCGGTCAGAGACCCAGTACTTC. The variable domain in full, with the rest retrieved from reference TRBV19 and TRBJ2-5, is DGGITQSPKYLFRKEGQNVTLSCEQNLNHDAMYWYRQDPGQGLRLIYYSQIVNDFQKGDIAEGYSVSREKKESFPLTVTSAQKNPTAFYLCAISRGRSETQYFGPGTRLLVL.

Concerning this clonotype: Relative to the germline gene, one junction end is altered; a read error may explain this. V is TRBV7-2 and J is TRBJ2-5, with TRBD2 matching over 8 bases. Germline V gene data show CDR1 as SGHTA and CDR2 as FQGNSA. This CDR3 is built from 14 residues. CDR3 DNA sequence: TGCGCCAGCAGGGTAGCGGGATACCCCGAGACCCAGTACTTC. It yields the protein CASRVAGYPETQYF.

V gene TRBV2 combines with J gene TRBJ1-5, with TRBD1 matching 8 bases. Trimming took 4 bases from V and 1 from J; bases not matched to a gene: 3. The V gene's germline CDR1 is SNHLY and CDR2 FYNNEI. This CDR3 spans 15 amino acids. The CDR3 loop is CASSVDRGSNQPQHF. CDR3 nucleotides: TGTGCCAGCAGTGTCGACAGGGGAAGCAATCAGCCCCAGCATTTT.

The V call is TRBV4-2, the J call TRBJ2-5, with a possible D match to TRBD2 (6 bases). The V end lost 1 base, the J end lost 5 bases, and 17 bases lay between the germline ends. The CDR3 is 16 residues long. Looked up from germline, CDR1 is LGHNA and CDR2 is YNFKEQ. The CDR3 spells CASSQGTSQVRETQYF. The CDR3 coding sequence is TGTGCCAGCAGCCAAGGAACTAGCCAAGTACGGGAGACCCAGTACTTC.

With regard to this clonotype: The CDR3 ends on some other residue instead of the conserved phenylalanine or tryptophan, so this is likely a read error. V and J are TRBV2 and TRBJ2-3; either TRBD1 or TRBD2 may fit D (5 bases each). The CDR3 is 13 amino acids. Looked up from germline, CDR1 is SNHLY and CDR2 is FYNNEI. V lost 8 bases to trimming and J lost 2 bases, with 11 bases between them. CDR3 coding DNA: TGTGCCAGCGGGGACGATCTCACAGATACGCAGTATTCT. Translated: CASGDDLTDTQYS.

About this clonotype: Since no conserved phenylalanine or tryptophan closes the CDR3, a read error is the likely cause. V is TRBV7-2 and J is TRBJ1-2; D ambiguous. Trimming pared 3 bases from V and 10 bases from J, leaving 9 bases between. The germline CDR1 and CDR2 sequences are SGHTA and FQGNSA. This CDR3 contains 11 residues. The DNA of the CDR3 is TGTGCCAGCAGCTTGGCGGATGCCTACACCTCC. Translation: CASSLADAYTS.

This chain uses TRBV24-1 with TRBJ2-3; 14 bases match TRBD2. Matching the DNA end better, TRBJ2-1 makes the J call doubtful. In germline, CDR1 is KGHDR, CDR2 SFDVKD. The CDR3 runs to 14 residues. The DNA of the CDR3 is TGTGCCACCGGGACTAGCGGGGGTCCGGATACGCAGTTCTTC. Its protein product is CATGTSGGPDTQFF.

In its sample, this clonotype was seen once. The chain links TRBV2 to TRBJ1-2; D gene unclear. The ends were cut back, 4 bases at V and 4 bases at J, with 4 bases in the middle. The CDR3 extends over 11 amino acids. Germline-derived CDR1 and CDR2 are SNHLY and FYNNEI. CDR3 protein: CASSATYGYTF. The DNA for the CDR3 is TGTGCCAGCAGTGCCACCTATGGCTACACCTTC.

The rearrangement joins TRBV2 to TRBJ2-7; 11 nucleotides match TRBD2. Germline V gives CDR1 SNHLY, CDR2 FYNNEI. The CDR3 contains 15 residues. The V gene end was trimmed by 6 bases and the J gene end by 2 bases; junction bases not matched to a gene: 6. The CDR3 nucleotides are TGTGCCAGCAGCCGGGGACTAGCGGCCACCTACGAGCAGTACTTC. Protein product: CASSRGLAATYEQYF.

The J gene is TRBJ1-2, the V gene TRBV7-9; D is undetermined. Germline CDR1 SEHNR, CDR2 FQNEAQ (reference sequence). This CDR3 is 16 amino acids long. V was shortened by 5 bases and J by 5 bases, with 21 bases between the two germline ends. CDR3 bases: TGTGCCAGCAGCCCTGAGAGGGCCGGGCTCGTATATGGCTACACCTTC. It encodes CASSPERAGLVYGYTF. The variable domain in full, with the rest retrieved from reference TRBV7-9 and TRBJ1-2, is DTGVSQNPRHKITKRGQNVTFRCDPISEHNRLYWYRQTLGQGPEFLTYFQNEAQLEKSRLLSDRFSAERPKGSFSTLEIQRTEQGDSAMYLCASSPERAGLVYGYTFGSGTRLTVV.

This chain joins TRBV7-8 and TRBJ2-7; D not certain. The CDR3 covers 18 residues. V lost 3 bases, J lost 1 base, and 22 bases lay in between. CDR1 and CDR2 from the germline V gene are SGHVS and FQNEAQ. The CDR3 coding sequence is TGTGCCAGCAGCTTTCAGGCAGGCCCCGATACGCATTCCTACGAGCAGTACGTC. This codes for CASSFQAGPDTHSYEQYV.

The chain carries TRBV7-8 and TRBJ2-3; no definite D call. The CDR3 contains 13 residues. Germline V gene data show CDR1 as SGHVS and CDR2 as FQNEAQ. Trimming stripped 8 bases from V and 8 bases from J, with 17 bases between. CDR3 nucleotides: TGTGCCAGCGGGTACGGGCCAGAAGGTACGCAGTATTTT. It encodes CASGYGPEGTQYF.

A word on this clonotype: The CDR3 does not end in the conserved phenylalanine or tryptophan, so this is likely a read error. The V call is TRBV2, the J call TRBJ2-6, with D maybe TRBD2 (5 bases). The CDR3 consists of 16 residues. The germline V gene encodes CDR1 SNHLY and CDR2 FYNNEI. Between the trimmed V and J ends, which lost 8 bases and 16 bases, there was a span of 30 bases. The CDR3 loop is CASGVAGTDRPNFLTG. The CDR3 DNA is TGTGCCAGCGGGGTCGCGGGCACCGATAGGCCGAATTTTCTGACTGGC.

The CDR3 nucleotides are TGTGCCAGCAGCCCCAGAAGCGGGGGGGCCACAGATACGCAGTATTTT. This encodes CASSPRSGGATDTQYF. The chain recombines TRBV4-2 with TRBJ2-3; TRBD2 matches 10 bases. The V gene end was trimmed by 4 bases and the J gene end by 2 bases; junction bases not matched to a gene: 6. This CDR3 is built from 16 residues. Germline values: CDR1 LGHNA, CDR2 YNFKEQ.

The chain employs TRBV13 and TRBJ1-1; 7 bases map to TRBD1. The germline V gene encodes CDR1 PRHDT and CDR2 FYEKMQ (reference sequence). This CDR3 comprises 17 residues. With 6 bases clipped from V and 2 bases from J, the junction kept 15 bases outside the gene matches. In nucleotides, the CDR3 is TGTGCCAGCAGACCGGGGGACCGACAGGGAGGAAACACTGAAGCTTTCTTT. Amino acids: CASRPGDRQGGNTEAFF.

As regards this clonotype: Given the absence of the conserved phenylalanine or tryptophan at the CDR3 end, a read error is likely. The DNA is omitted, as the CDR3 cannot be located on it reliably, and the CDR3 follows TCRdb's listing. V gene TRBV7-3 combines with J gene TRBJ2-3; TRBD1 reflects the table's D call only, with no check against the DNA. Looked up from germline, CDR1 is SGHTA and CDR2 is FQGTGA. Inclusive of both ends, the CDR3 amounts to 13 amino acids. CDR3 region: CASGLVGQAIKHL.

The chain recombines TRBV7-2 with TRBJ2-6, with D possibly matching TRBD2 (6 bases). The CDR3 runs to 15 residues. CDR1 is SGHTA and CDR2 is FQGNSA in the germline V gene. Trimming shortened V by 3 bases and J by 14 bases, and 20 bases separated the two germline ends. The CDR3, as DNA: TGTGCCAGCAGCTTGGATCACGCTAGCGCCGACATCCTGACTTTC. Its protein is CASSLDHASADILTF. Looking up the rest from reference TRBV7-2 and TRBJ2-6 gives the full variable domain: GAGVSQSPSNKVTEKGKDVELRCDPISGHTALYWYRQSLGQGLEFLIYFQGNSAPDKSGLPSDRFSAERTGGSVSTLTIQRTQQEDSAVYLCASSLDHASADILTFGAGSRLTVL.

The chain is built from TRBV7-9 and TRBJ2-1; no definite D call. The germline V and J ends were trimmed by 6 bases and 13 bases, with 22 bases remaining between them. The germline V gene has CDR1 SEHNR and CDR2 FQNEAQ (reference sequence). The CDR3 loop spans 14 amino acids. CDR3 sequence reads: CASSSASFYGAQFF. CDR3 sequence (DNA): TGTGCCAGCAGTTCAGCGTCGTTCTACGGTGCCCAGTTCTTC.

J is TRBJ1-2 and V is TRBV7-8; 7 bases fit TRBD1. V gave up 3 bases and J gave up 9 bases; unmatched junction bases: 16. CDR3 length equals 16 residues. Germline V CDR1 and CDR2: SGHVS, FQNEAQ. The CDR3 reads CASSFDPDGTALCYTF. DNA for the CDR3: TGTGCCAGCAGCTTTGATCCAGACGGGACAGCCCTTTGCTACACCTTC.